The 22 T cell receptor beta chains below all came from one sample that was sequenced in a study of T cells in Graves' hyperthyroidism and ophthalmopathy. Amplification targeted TCR beta CDR3 regions from RNA transcripts. HTBI primers were used for first-round RT-PCR of the TCR CDR3. TCRdb redid the calling of the multiplex PCR reads with MiXCR, one entry per CDR3 protein. Of some 270,000 distinct CDR3 sequences listed, 10% to 15% are singletons. Sequences were obtained from blood. These receptor sequences come from a woman aged 25 to 39 with Graves' hyperthyroidism that later progressed to Graves' ophthalmopathy.

This clonotype was counted at least ten times. This chain links TRBV7-6 with TRBJ2-5, with 9 bases lining up with TRBD1. The V and J ends lost 2 bases and 5 bases, in that order; junction bases with no gene match: 9. The length of the CDR3 is 16 residues. Germline lookup yields CDR1 SGHVS and CDR2 FNYEAQ. CDR3: CASSLRITGGGETQYF. CDR3 in DNA: TGTGCCAGCAGCTTACGGATAACAGGGGGCGGGGAGACCCAGTACTTC.

This clonotype came up a few times. The chain combines TRBV4-1 with TRBJ2-3; no definite D call. CDR1 and CDR2 (germline): MGHRA, YSYEKL. V shed 1 base and J shed 4 bases, with 18 bases lying between them. The CDR3 is 17 amino acids. CDR3 sequence (DNA): TGCGCCAGCAGCCAAGTTGTGTCCCCTGGTGGTCCAGATACGCAGTATTTT. Its translation: CASSQVVSPGGPDTQYF.

Points on this clonotype: It may be a read error: a sequence one base away is much more abundant. The V and J genes are TRBV7-9 and TRBJ2-7; D gene unclear. CDR1 and CDR2 (germline): SEHNR, FQNEAQ (reference sequence). This CDR3 has 13 amino acids. Trimming cost V 0 bases and J 9 bases, with 12 bases left between them. The CDR3 loop is CASSLALFVGQYF. DNA of the CDR3: TGTGCCAGCAGCTTAGCACTGTTTGTCGGGCAGTACTTC.

This clonotype was seen many times. One end of the junction varies from germline; a read error may be responsible. The chain links TRBV7-7 to TRBJ2-1; D is possibly TRBD1 (6 bases). The germline CDR1 and CDR2 sequences are SSHAT and FNYEAQ (reference sequence). The CDR3 runs 15 residues. For the CDR3, the DNA is TGTGCTAGCAGCTTAGCACTGGGTCAGGGGAATGAGCAGTTCTTC. It encodes CASSLALGQGNEQFF.

This clonotype was recorded at least ten times. J is TRBJ2-7 and V is TRBV6-1; D possibly uses TRBD1 or TRBD2 (5 bases each). V lost 4 bases and J 5 bases, leaving 27 bases between the germline ends. The CDR3 runs to 18 residues. Germline CDR1 MNHNS, CDR2 SASEGT. The CDR3 region is CASSGTGPLIGPKDEQYF. In DNA, the CDR3 is TGTGCCAGCAGTGGAACGGGACCCCTGATTGGGCCCAAGGACGAGCAGTACTTC.

About this clonotype: A much more abundant neighbour one base away suggests this may be a read error. The gene calls are TRBV29-1 and TRBJ2-7; no firm D call. Trimming removed 4 bases at V and 5 bases at J, with 15 bases between. Looked up from germline, CDR1 is SQVTM and CDR2 is ANQGSEA. The CDR3 sequence is 13 residues long. The CDR3 nucleotides are TGCAGCGTTGGGACGGAATCTATGCACGAGCAGTACTTC. It translates to CSVGTESMHEQYF.

This clonotype occurred many times. The chain joins TRBV3-1 to TRBJ2-1; TRBD2 aligns across 7 bases. After removal of 3 bases from V and 5 bases from J, the junction contained 10 bases not matched to a gene. CDR1 and CDR2 from the germline V gene are LGHDT and YNNKEL (reference sequence). The CDR3 totals 16 residues. The CDR3 nucleotides read TGTGCCAGCAGCCATTTAGGCGGGAGCCCCAACAATGAGCAGTTCTTC. Its translation is CASSHLGGSPNNEQFF.

This clonotype has only a few counts. The chain recombines TRBV7-2 with TRBJ1-2, with 9 bases that match TRBD1. The germline CDR1 and CDR2 sequences are SGHTA and FQGNSA. The CDR3 spans 16 residues. The V gene end was trimmed by 2 bases and the J gene end by 5 bases; junction bases not matched to a gene: 9. CDR3: CASSLQPGQGVYGYTF. CDR3 nucleotides: TGTGCCAGCAGCTTACAACCGGGACAGGGTGTTTATGGCTACACCTTC.

The rearrangement joins TRBV20-1 to TRBJ2-6, with a weak D call TRBD2 (6 bases). The CDR3 spans 19 residues. Germline values: CDR1 DFQATT, CDR2 SNEGSKA (reference sequence). Trimming took off 0 bases at V and 0 bases at J, with 18 bases between the two ends. The CDR3 DNA sequence: TGCAGTGCTAGAGAAAGGGGCGGACTATTAGGCTCTGGGGCCAACGTCCTGACTTTC. It specifies CSARERGGLLGSGANVLTF.

This clonotype was seen many times. The chain is built from TRBV11-2 and TRBJ2-3; 13 nucleotides line up with TRBD2. CDR3 length equals 16 residues. The ends lost 5 bases at V and 3 bases at J; junction bases unmatched: 5. Germline loops: CDR1 SGHAT, CDR2 FQNNGV. As DNA, the CDR3 is TGTGCCAGCAGCCTGGGACTAGCGGGGATTACAGATACGCAGTATTTT. Protein sequence: CASSLGLAGITDTQYF.

Concerning this clonotype itself: A much larger clone differs from this one at a single base, so this may be a read error. The J gene is TRBJ2-3, the V gene TRBV5-4; 8 bases are shared with TRBD2. This CDR3 contains 15 residues. The germline gives CDR1 SGHNT, CDR2 YYREEE (reference sequence). DNA of the CDR3: TGTGCCAGCAGAAAGACTAGCGCGAACACAGATGCGCAGTATTTT. Its translation is CASRKTSANTDAQYF.

The sample holds many counts of this clonotype. V usage is TRBV7-9 and J usage is TRBJ2-3; 10 bases align to TRBD2. From germline, CDR1 is SEHNR and CDR2 FQNEAQ (reference sequence). The CDR3 covers 22 residues. V shed 4 bases and J 2 bases; nucleotides not matched to a gene: 24. The CDR3 nucleotides read TGTGCCAGCAGCTCAACACCAGGTTGGGTACTAGCGGGAACAGGGAACACAGATACGCAGTATTTT. Amino acid sequence: CASSSTPGWVLAGTGNTDTQYF. The full variable domain, in which reference TRBV7-9 and TRBJ2-3 provide the parts outside the CDR3, is DTGVSQNPRHKITKRGQNVTFRCDPISEHNRLYWYRQTLGQGPEFLTYFQNEAQLEKSRLLSDRFSAERPKGSFSTLEIQRTEQGDSAMYLCASSSTPGWVLAGTGNTDTQYFGPGTRLTVL.

This clonotype was observed at least ten times. The CDR3, as DNA: TGTGCCAGCAGCTTTGCGTGGAGCTCCTACAATGAGCAGTTCTTC. Translated: CASSFAWSSYNEQFF. The chain recombines TRBV7-2 with TRBJ2-1; D not resolved. With 3 bases removed from V and 0 bases from J, the gap between germline ends came to 9 bases. Germline V gene sequence: CDR1 SGHTA, CDR2 FQGNSA. The CDR3 consists of 15 residues. Variable domain in full (rest from reference TRBV7-2 and TRBJ2-1): GAGVSQSPSNKVTEKGKDVELRCDPISGHTALYWYRQSLGQGLEFLIYFQGNSAPDKSGLPSDRFSAERTGGSVSTLTIQRTQQEDSAVYLCASSFAWSSYNEQFFGPGTRLTVL.

This clonotype was recorded many times. The rearrangement links TRBV20-1 to TRBJ2-3; D gene ambiguous. With 4 bases removed from V and 6 bases from J, the gap between germline ends came to 20 bases. This CDR3 spans 15 amino acids. Looked up from germline, CDR1 is DFQATT and CDR2 is SNEGSKA (reference sequence). The CDR3 reads CSAKTYDTIRDTQYF. The CDR3 nucleotides are TGCAGTGCTAAAACTTACGACACTATTAGGGATACGCAGTATTTT.

There are many counts of this clonotype. This sequence joins TRBV7-9 and TRBJ1-1, with D tentatively TRBD1 (5 bases). This CDR3 is 15 amino acids long. CDR1 SEHNR and CDR2 FQNEAQ come from the germline V gene (reference sequence). The V end lost 5 bases, the J end lost 3 bases, and 16 bases lay between the germline ends. CDR3 protein: CASSAGQGVDTEAFF. CDR3 in DNA: TGTGCCAGCAGCGCCGGTCAGGGTGTGGACACTGAAGCTTTCTTT. The variable domain in full, with the rest retrieved from reference TRBV7-9 and TRBJ1-1, is DTGVSQNPRHKITKRGQNVTFRCDPISEHNRLYWYRQTLGQGPEFLTYFQNEAQLEKSRLLSDRFSAERPKGSFSTLEIQRTEQGDSAMYLCASSAGQGVDTEAFFGQGTRLTVV.

This clonotype was observed at least ten times. V usage is TRBV27 and J usage is TRBJ2-1; 10 nucleotides agree with TRBD2. Germline lookup yields CDR1 MNHEY and CDR2 SMNVEV (reference sequence). The CDR3 consists of 13 residues. V trimming: 5 bases; J trimming: 7 bases; junction bases outside the gene matches: 2. CDR3 protein: CASSTGLANEQFF. The CDR3 bases are TGTGCCAGCAGTACGGGACTAGCGAATGAGCAGTTCTTC.

The sample holds a few counts of this clonotype. V is TRBV10-3 and J is TRBJ1-3, with D unclear. The germline V gene has CDR1 ENHRY and CDR2 SYGVKD. CDR3 length equals 14 residues. V shed 4 bases and J shed 4 bases, with 11 bases lying between them. The CDR3 nucleotides read TGTGCCATCAGTGGGCCCGAGTGGGGAAACACCATATATTTT. Translation: CAISGPEWGNTIYF.

A remark on this clonotype: A clone one base away is much larger, so this may be a read error. The rearrangement joins TRBV7-2 to TRBJ1-2; TRBD1 matches at 9 bases. The germline V gene encodes CDR1 SGHTA and CDR2 FQGNSA. The CDR3 consists of 15 residues. The CDR3: CAGSTQQGAWYGYTF. Here the CDR3 DNA reads TGTGCCGGCAGCACGCAACAGGGGGCTTGGTATGGCTACACCTTC. The variable domain in full, completed from reference TRBV7-2 and TRBJ1-2, reads GAGVSQSPSNKVTEKGKDVELRCDPISGHTALYWYRQSLGQGLEFLIYFQGNSAPDKSGLPSDRFSAERTGGSVSTLTIQRTQQEDSAVYLCAGSTQQGAWYGYTFGSGTRLTVV.

The table lists this clonotype with many counts. The chain recombines TRBV29-1 with TRBJ2-7; TRBD2 is a possible D gene (6 bases). V lost 3 bases and J lost 3, with 9 bases in between. The CDR3 runs 12 residues. Germline V lookup: CDR1 SQVTM, CDR2 ANQGSEA. The CDR3 DNA sequence: TGCAGCGTTGAGGAGGGGTACTACGAGCAGTACTTC. Translation: CSVEEGYYEQYF.

This clonotype turned up a few times. The J gene is TRBJ1-5, the V gene TRBV28; 9 bases match TRBD1. Unmatched junction bases numbered 6, after V lost 6 bases and J lost 3 bases. The CDR3 covers 15 residues. Germline lookup yields CDR1 MDHEN and CDR2 SYDVKM. The CDR3 is CASSVTGGDNQPQHF. The CDR3, as DNA: TGTGCCAGCAGCGTAACAGGGGGCGACAATCAGCCCCAGCATTTT.

In this sample, this clonotype turned up many times. The chain couples TRBV28 to TRBJ2-2; D gene unclear. The CDR3 sequence is 12 residues long. The germline CDR1 and CDR2 sequences are MDHEN and SYDVKM. Trimming took 0 bases from V and 6 from J, leaving 2 bases between them. The CDR3 sequence: CASSLWAGELFF. In nucleotides, the CDR3 is TGTGCCAGCAGTTTATGGGCCGGGGAGCTGTTTTTT.

As to this clonotype: Given a much more abundant clone one base away, this may be a read error. This chain connects TRBV7-9 to TRBJ2-3; perhaps TRBD1 as D (5 bases). The CDR3 has 15 amino acids. Germline CDR1 reads SEHNR; CDR2 reads FQNEAQ (reference sequence). The CDR3 spells CANSRGHFDRDTQYF. CDR3 coding DNA: TGTGCCAACAGCCGAGGACACTTCGACAGAGATACGCAGTATTTT.